This is a list of T cell receptor beta chains from one sample in a study of T-cell memory formation after mild COVID-19. TCRdb recomputed calls from the 5' RACE reads with MiXCR, one row per CDR3 protein. The repertoire holds approximately 180,000 distinct CDR3 sequences, with approximately 16% as singletons. The sequencing sample was made of PBMCs or a T cell subset sorted from them (not recorded which). The receptors were sampled from an adult woman who had mild COVID-19 (a few samples of this study predate the infection). Cell type and time point are not known. Each CDR3 is given with its conserved first and last residue. Fields, in order: D gene, J gene, clone size, V gene, CDR3 DNA, CDR3 protein. The D gene is left open where the match is weak. Some rows have no size entry. The others give once, few or many, or a class for an expanded clone.

>-|TRBJ2-3|few|TRBV5-1
TGCGCCAGCAGCTCGGACGGAGATACGCAGTATTTT
CASSSDGDTQYF
>-|TRBJ1-6|-|TRBV5-6
TGTGCCAGCAGCTTTTCTTATAGTGCGTCTCCCCTCCACTTT
CASSFSYSASPLHF
>-|TRBJ2-2|few|TRBV4-1
TGCGCCAGCAGCTCCCGGGACTCCGGACGCGGCGGGGAGCTGTTTTTT
CASSSRDSGRGGELFF
>-|TRBJ2-2|-|TRBV7-2
TGTGCCAGCAGCTTAGGAGGGACACTCAAAAGGGAGCTGTTTTTT
CASSLGGTLKRELFF
>-|TRBJ1-5|few|TRBV12-3/TRBV12-4
TGTGCCAGCAGTTGGACTGCGGGTCAGCCCCAGCATTTT
CASSWTAGQPQHF
>-|TRBJ2-3|-|TRBV3-1
TGTGCCAGCAGCCAAAGCGTGGATACGCAGTATTTT
CASSQSVDTQYF
>TRBD2|TRBJ2-7|few|TRBV7-2
TGTGCCAGCAGCTTAGGACTAGCGGGAGTCGCCGAGCAGTACTTC
CASSLGLAGVAEQYF
>-|TRBJ1-5|-|TRBV10-3
TGTGCCATCAGTGAGTCGATGGGACAGCCCCAGCATTTT
CAISESMGQPQHF
>-|TRBJ2-5|few|TRBV15
TGTGCCACCAGCAGAGATCCGATGGGGGGCGGGGAGACCCAGTACTTC
CATSRDPMGGGETQYF
>-|TRBJ2-5|once|TRBV15
TGTGCCACCAGCAGAACCCTAGAGGAGACCCAGTACTTC
CATSRTLEETQYF
>-|TRBJ2-6|few|TRBV5-1
TGCGCCAGCAGCAGGGGACAATCAGCGGGCTCTGGGGCCAACGTCCTGACTTTC
CASSRGQSAGSGANVLTF
>TRBD2|TRBJ2-5|-|TRBV7-3
TGTGCCAGCAGCTTAATGCCTAGCGGGAACCAAGAGACCCAGTACTTC
CASSLMPSGNQETQYF
>-|TRBJ2-5|few|TRBV5-1
TGCGCCAGCAGCTTGGAGAGGGCGGATTACCAAGAGACCCAGTACTTC
CASSLERADYQETQYF
>-|TRBJ2-1|-|TRBV28
TGTGCCAGCAGTTTCCGCGGACTTAATGAGCAGTTCTTC
CASSFRGLNEQFF
>-|TRBJ2-3|few|TRBV20-1
TGCAGTGCTCAAGAGGGGACAGATACGCAGTATTTT
CSAQEGTDTQYF
>TRBD1|TRBJ2-2|many|TRBV6-5
TGTGCCAGCAGTCCGGGACAGTACACCGGGGAGCTGTTTTTT
CASSPGQYTGELFF
>-|TRBJ2-7|-|TRBV5-1
TGCGCCAGCAGCGTACAGGGACAAGCCTCCTACGAGCAGTACTTC
CASSVQGQASYEQYF
>TRBD1|TRBJ1-2|-|TRBV24-1
TGTGCCACCAGTGATTGGACAGGGGGCAGTGGCTACACCTTC
CATSDWTGGSGYTF
>-|TRBJ2-5|-|TRBV12-3/TRBV12-4
TGTGCCAGCAGTTTCGAGGGTACGGAGACCCAGTACTTC
CASSFEGTETQYF
>TRBD1|TRBJ2-1|few|TRBV27
TGTGCCAGCAGGAGGGGGCGCAAGTCCTACAATGAGCAGTTCTTC
CASRRGRKSYNEQFF
>-|TRBJ2-1|-|TRBV12-1
TGTGCCAGCAGCTCGGGACTTACTGCACACAATGAGCAGTTCTTC
CASSSGLTAHNEQFF
>TRBD1|TRBJ2-1|-|TRBV27
TGTGCCAGCAGTGTCGGACAGGGCATCTACAATGAGCAGTTCTTC
CASSVGQGIYNEQFF
>-|TRBJ2-5|many|TRBV5-1
TGCGCCAGCAGCTTGGACTGGGAGACCCAGTACTTC
CASSLDWETQYF
>-|TRBJ2-1|few|TRBV3-1
TGTGCCAGCAGCCAAGATCTCGGGGGTAGTACATCCCAGTTCTTC
CASSQDLGGSTSQFF
>-|TRBJ1-6|-|TRBV30
TGTGCCTGGAGTGTCTTGGATTCACCCCTCCACTTT
CAWSVLDSPLHF
>-|TRBJ1-6|-|TRBV20-1
TGCAGTGCTAGACGACAGGCACCCCTAGAGGGTTCACCCCTCCACTTT
CSARRQAPLEGSPLHF